This TCR beta chain was sequenced for a study of CD8+ T cells in alopecia areata. Study details: Treated patients were given 5 to 10 mg oral tofacitinib twice daily.

As the sequencing template, cDNA was produced by extracting RNA and reverse transcribing it. TCRdb's copy holds only in-frame clones and misses some; the assay was immunoSEQ multiplex PCR. This table holds around 200,000 clones, roughly 62% found once. Notes on the study in general: It was lesional scalp, especially alopecia totalis/universalis, that showed higher clonality than normal scalp. Only one nonresponder was present, which leaves the link between baseline CD8+ expansion and response uncertain.

About this clone: What it binds is not known.

Indicated treatment: oral pan-JAK inhibitor, 5-10 mg twice daily. Individuals with alopecia areata gave both lesional scalp punch biopsies and peripheral blood for collection. Germline CDR1 reads GTSNPN; CDR2 reads SVGIG (reference sequence). This CDR3 region has 12 residues. Trimming removed 5 bases at V and 6 bases at J, with 11 bases between. The chain couples TRBV30 to TRBJ2-1; D is uncertain. The TCR sequence derives from a human donor with alopecia areata. Here the sequenced sample was CD8+ T cells sorted from blood, taken at week 24, from a patient treated with tofacitinib. The CDR3 region has the DNA TGTGCCTGGTCTAGATTAGGCAATGAGCAGTTCTTC. This codes for CAWSRLGNEQFF.